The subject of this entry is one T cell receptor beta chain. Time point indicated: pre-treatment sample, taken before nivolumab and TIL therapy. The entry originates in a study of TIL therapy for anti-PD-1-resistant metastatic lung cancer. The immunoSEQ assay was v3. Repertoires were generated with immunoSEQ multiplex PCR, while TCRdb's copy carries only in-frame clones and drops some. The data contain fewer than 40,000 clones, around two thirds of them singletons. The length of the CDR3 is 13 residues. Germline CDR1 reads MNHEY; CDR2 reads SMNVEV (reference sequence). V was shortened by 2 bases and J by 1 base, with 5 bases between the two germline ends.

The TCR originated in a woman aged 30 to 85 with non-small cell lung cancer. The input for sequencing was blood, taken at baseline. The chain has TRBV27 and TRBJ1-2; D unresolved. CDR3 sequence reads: CASSLRSNYGYTF. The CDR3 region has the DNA TGTGCCAGCAGTTTAAGAAGTAACTATGGCTACACCTTC.